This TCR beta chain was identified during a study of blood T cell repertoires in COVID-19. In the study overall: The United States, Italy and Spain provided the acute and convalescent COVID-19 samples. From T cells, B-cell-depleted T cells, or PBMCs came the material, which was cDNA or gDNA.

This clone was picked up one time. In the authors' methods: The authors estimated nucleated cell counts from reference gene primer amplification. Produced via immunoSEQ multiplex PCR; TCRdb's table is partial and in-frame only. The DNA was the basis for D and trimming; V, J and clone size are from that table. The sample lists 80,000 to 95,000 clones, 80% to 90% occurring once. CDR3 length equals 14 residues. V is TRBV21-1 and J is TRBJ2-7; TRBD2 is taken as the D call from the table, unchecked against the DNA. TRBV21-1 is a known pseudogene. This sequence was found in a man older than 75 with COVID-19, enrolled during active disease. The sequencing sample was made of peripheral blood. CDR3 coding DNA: TGTGCCATGACACTAGCGAGACCTATATACGAGCAGTACTTC. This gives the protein CAMTLARPIYEQYF.